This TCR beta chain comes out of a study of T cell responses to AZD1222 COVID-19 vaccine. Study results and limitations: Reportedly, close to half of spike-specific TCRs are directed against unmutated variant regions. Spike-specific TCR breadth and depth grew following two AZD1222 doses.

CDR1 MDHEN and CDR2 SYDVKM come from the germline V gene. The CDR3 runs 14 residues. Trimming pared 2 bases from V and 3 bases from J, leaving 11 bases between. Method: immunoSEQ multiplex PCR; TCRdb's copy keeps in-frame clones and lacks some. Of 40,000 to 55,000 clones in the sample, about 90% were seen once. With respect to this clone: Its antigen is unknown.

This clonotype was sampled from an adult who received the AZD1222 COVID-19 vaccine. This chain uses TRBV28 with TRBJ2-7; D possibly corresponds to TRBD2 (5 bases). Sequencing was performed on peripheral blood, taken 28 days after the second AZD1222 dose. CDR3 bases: TGTGCCAGCAGTTTAGCGGACTTAGTCTACGAGCAGTACTTC. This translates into CASSLADLVYEQYF.